This T cell receptor beta chain was recovered during a study of blood T cell repertoires in COVID-19. Clones were sequenced by immunoSEQ multiplex PCR, and TCRdb holds only the in-frame ones, with some missing. The sample shows under 250,000 clones, approximately 86% of them seen only once. There are 14 residues in the CDR3. The ends lost 3 bases at V and 2 bases at J; junction bases unmatched: 2. Germline-derived CDR1 and CDR2 are SGHKS and YYEKEE (reference sequence). The TCR was taken from an older woman who had recovered from COVID-19. Sequenced input: peripheral blood. The chain recombines TRBV5-5 with TRBJ2-1, with 7 bases fitting TRBD1. The CDR3 loop reads CASSSDRPYNEQFF. Here the CDR3 DNA reads TGTGCCAGCAGCTCGGACAGGCCCTACAATGAGCAGTTCTTC. Together with reference TRBV5-5 and TRBJ2-1, the CDR3 gives the full variable domain: DAGVTQSPTHLIKTRGQQVTLRCSPISGHKSVSWYQQVLGQGPQFIFQYYEKEERGRGNFPDRFSARQFPNYSSELNVNALLLGDSALYLCASSSDRPYNEQFFGPGTRLTVL.